The present entry profiles one TCR beta chain with its context. Its antigen is currently unknown. Eight reactions per sample, run separately, yielded cDNA. For each CDR3 protein, TCRdb gives one entry from its re-call of the 5' RACE reads, without DNA. The sample totals over 150,000 distinct CDR3 sequences. The CDR3 runs to 18 residues. Looked up from germline, CDR1 is MNHNS and CDR2 is SASEGT. The sample originates from a study of monozygotic twins with inflammatory bowel disease. The study's findings and limits: It was observed that concordant and discordant twins did not differ in repertoire similarity, possibly given limited power. Healthy co-twins had higher TCRbeta inverse Simpson diversity than their IBD twins.

This TCR came from a human donor with ulcerative colitis or Crohn's disease, or a healthy co-twin of an affected twin (not recorded which). The rearrangement uses TRBV6-1 and TRBJ1-6; TCRdb's D call of TRBD1 is untestable without DNA. Sequencing was carried out using blood. CDR3 loop: CASRRQGWPYTYNSPLHF.